This is a list of T cell receptor beta chains from one sample in a study of PD-L1 blockade in urothelial cancer. The table came from immunoSEQ multiplex PCR; TCRdb's copy has only in-frame clones and leaves some out. The sample holds over 100,000 clones; approximately 84% are singletons and the top ten take 3.2%. The sample in question was PBMCs, obtained around atezolizumab (anti-PD-L1) treatment. These receptors all stem from a man aged 45-60 years with urothelial cancer. Each CDR3 is given with its conserved first and last residue. D genes are given only for firm matches. The size of a clone is reported for some rows only, either as once, few or many, or as a class for expanded clones.

v_call	d_call	clone_size	j_call	cdr3_aa	cdr3_nt
TRBV4-1	.	.	TRBJ2-7	CASSHGIAYEQYF	TGCGCCAGCAGCCATGGCATCGCCTACGAGCAGTACTTC
TRBV5-1	TRBD2	.	TRBJ2-2	CASSLPSGSAGELFF	TGCGCCAGCAGCTTACCTAGCGGGAGTGCCGGGGAGCTGTTTTTT
TRBV7-8	.	once	TRBJ1-2	CASNTGTAYYGYTF	TGTGCCAGCAATACAGGCACTGCTTATTATGGCTACACCTTC
TRBV5-1	.	.	TRBJ2-3	CATRRQRTDTQYF	TGCGCCACAAGGAGGCAGCGCACAGATACGCAGTATTTT
TRBV27	TRBD1	.	TRBJ1-1	CASSPGTGGFTEAFF	TGTGCCAGCAGTCCCGGGACAGGGGGCTTCACTGAAGCTTTCTTT
TRBV15	.	.	TRBJ2-5	CATSRDGAIETQYF	TGTGCCACCAGCAGAGATGGGGCGATAGAGACCCAGTACTTC
TRBV4-1	TRBD1	.	TRBJ1-5	CASSQDVGTVNQPQHF	TGCGCCAGCAGCCAAGATGTGGGGACAGTTAATCAGCCCCAGCATTTT
TRBV30	TRBD2	.	TRBJ2-3	CAWSVTRTSGSTDTQYF	TGTGCCTGGAGTGTAACCAGGACTAGCGGGAGCACAGATACGCAGTATTTT
TRBV18	.	.	TRBJ1-1	CASSPIGESAEAFF	TGTGCCAGCTCACCAATTGGGGAGTCGGCTGAAGCTTTCTTT
TRBV2	.	.	TRBJ1-2	CASSAVAQGGGYGYTF	TGTGCCAGCAGTGCGGTGGCACAGGGAGGGGGCTATGGCTACACCTTC
TRBV11-3	.	.	TRBJ1-6	CASSFSRENSPLHF	TGTGCCAGCAGCTTTTCCAGGGAAAATTCACCCCTCCACTTT
TRBV7-9	TRBD1	.	TRBJ1-6	CASSFYRDRDNSPLHF	TGTGCCAGCAGCTTCTACCGGGACAGAGATAATTCACCCCTCCACTTT
TRBV27	.	.	TRBJ1-4	CASSPGGLDEKLFF	TGTGCCAGCAGCCCTGGGGGGTTGGATGAAAAACTGTTTTTT
TRBV7-2	TRBD1	.	TRBJ1-2	CASSSTGNYGYTF	TGTGCCAGCAGCTCGACAGGGAACTATGGCTACACCTTC
TRBV6-6	.	.	TRBJ2-5	CASSYINTQETQYF	TGTGCCAGCAGTTACATAAACACCCAAGAGACCCAGTACTTC
TRBV9	.	.	TRBJ2-3	CASSAGQTTDTQYF	TGTGCCAGCAGCGCAGGACAGACCACAGATACGCAGTATTTT
TRBV7-3	.	few	TRBJ1-1	CASSLTGMNTEAFF	TGTGCCAGCAGCTTGACAGGCATGAACACTGAAGCTTTCTTT
TRBV18	TRBD2	.	TRBJ2-5	CASSIGLAGEETQYF	TGTGCCAGCTCAATTGGACTAGCGGGAGAAGAGACCCAGTACTTC
TRBV6-1	.	.	TRBJ2-1	CASSVGPGAGRNEQFF	TGTGCCAGCAGTGTTGGGCCAGGGGCCGGCAGGAATGAGCAGTTCTTC
TRBV5-5	.	.	TRBJ1-2	CASSSDSNYGYTF	TGTGCCAGCAGCTCGGACTCGAACTATGGCTACACCTTC
TRBV19	.	.	TRBJ1-4	CASSQQKLNEKLFF	TGTGCCAGTAGTCAGCAGAAACTAAATGAAAAACTGTTTTTT
TRBV7-2	.	.	TRBJ2-7	CASSLMERGEQYF	TGTGCCAGCAGCTTAATGGAGCGCGGCGAGCAGTACTTC
TRBV6-6	TRBD1	.	TRBJ1-2	CASSSTGGNYGYTF	TGTGCCAGCAGTTCGACAGGGGGCAACTATGGCTACACCTTC
TRBV27	TRBD2	.	TRBJ2-1	CASSFGLADYNEQFF	TGTGCCAGCAGTTTCGGACTAGCGGACTACAATGAGCAGTTCTTC
TRBV5-1	TRBD1	.	TRBJ1-1	CASSLMTGTMNTEAFF	TGCGCCAGCAGCTTGATGACAGGGACAATGAACACTGAAGCTTTCTTT
TRBV28	.	.	TRBJ1-5	CASSRPGGNQPQHF	TGTGCCAGCAGCCGTCCGGGGGGCAATCAGCCCCAGCATTTT
TRBV9	.	.	TRBJ1-3	CASSTRGGSPSSGNTIYF	TGTGCCAGCAGCACCCGAGGAGGCTCACCGAGCTCTGGAAACACCATATATTTT
TRBV6-1	.	.	TRBJ2-1	CASSEAPSVNEQFF	TGTGCCAGCAGTGAAGCGCCAAGCGTCAATGAGCAGTTCTTC
TRBV6-5	.	few	TRBJ1-5	CASTWGAGQPQHF	TGTGCCAGCACCTGGGGTGCGGGTCAGCCCCAGCATTTT
TRBV4-2	TRBD2	.	TRBJ2-7	CASSQERGLADYEQYF	TGTGCCAGCAGCCAAGAGCGGGGACTAGCGGATTACGAGCAGTACTTC
TRBV18	.	.	TRBJ1-5	CASSPAGGDGQPQHF	TGTGCCAGCTCACCAGCCGGCGGGGATGGGCAGCCCCAGCATTTT
TRBV28	TRBD1	.	TRBJ1-2	CASLPFTDRGLGYGYTF	TGTGCCAGCTTGCCTTTTACAGACAGGGGGCTGGGGTATGGCTACACCTTC
TRBV9	.	.	TRBJ2-2	CASSVGTPGVGELFF	TGTGCCAGCAGCGTAGGGACACCTGGGGTCGGGGAGCTGTTTTTT
TRBV5-6	TRBD1	.	TRBJ1-5	CASSENGAGTGSNQPQHF	TGTGCCAGCAGCGAGAACGGGGCCGGGACAGGGAGCAATCAGCCCCAGCATTTT
TRBV9	TRBD2	.	TRBJ2-1	CASSVSGRAVHEQFF	TGTGCCAGCAGCGTTAGCGGGAGGGCCGTCCATGAGCAGTTCTTC
TRBV7-6	TRBD1	.	TRBJ2-7	CASSPGTADSYEQYF	TGTGCCAGCAGCCCCGGGACAGCGGACTCCTACGAGCAGTACTTC
TRBV11-2	.	.	TRBJ2-7	CASSLGRVYEQYF	TGTGCCAGCAGCTTAGGCCGGGTTTACGAGCAGTACTTC
TRBV5-4	TRBD1	.	TRBJ2-1	CASSLDRGNNEQFF	TGTGCCAGCAGCTTGGACAGGGGCAACAATGAGCAGTTCTTC
TRBV19	TRBD1	.	TRBJ1-2	CASRKQGNYGYTF	TGTGCCAGTAGGAAACAGGGGAACTATGGCTACACCTTC
TRBV28	.	.	TRBJ1-2	CASREGGTGGPGYTF	TGTGCCAGCAGAGAAGGCGGGACGGGAGGTCCAGGCTACACCTTC
TRBV10-1	.	.	TRBJ2-5	CASSDNPETQYF	TGCGCCAGCAGTGATAATCCCGAGACCCAGTACTTC
TRBV4-1	.	few	TRBJ1-2	CASSQGRGGYTF	TGCGCCAGCAGCCAAGGCCGGGGTGGCTACACCTTC
TRBV11-3	.	few	TRBJ2-2	CASSLDQVGELFF	TGTGCCAGCAGCTTAGATCAGGTCGGGGAGCTGTTTTTT
TRBV28	.	few	TRBJ1-6	CASSPQSSYNSPLHF	TGTGCCAGCAGTCCACAAAGCTCCTATAATTCACCCCTCCACTTT
TRBV5-1	.	.	TRBJ1-3	CASSSFSGNTIYF	TGCGCCAGCAGTTCATTCTCTGGAAACACCATATATTTT
TRBV9	TRBD2	.	TRBJ2-1	CASSAFTSGSVNEQFF	TGTGCCAGCAGCGCCTTCACTAGCGGGAGTGTAAATGAGCAGTTCTTC
TRBV9	TRBD2	.	TRBJ2-5	CASSVGASGYQETQYF	TGTGCCAGCAGCGTAGGGGCTAGCGGGTACCAAGAGACCCAGTACTTC
TRBV13	.	.	TRBJ2-1	CASSLGPTWFF	TGTGCCAGCAGCTTAGGCCCTACGTGGTTCTTC